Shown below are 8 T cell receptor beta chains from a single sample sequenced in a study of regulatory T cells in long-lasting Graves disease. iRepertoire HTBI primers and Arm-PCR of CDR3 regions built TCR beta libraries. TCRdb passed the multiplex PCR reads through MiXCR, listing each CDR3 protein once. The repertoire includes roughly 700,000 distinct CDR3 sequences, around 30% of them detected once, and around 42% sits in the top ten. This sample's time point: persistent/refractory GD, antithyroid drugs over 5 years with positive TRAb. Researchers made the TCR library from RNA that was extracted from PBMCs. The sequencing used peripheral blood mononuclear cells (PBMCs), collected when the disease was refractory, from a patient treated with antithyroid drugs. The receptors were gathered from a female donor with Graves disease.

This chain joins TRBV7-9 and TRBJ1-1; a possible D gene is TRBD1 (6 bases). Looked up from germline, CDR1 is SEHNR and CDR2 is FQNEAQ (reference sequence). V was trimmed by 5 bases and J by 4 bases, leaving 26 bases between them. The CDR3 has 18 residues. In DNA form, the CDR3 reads TGTGCCAGCAGCCTCGAACAGCGGGCATACAGGGTCTCCACTGAAGCTTTCTTT. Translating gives CASSLEQRAYRVSTEAFF.

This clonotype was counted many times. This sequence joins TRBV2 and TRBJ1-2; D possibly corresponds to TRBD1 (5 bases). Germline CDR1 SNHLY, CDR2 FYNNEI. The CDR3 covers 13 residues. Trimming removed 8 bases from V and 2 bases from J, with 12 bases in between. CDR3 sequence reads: CASRAGVNYGYTF. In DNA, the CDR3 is TGTGCCAGCCGTGCGGGGGTGAACTATGGCTACACCTTC.

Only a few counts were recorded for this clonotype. In DNA form, the CDR3 reads TGTGCCAGCAGTGAAGCCGGGACACCCTACTCCTACGAGCAGTACTTC. Amino acids: CASSEAGTPYSYEQYF. This sequence joins TRBV2 and TRBJ2-7; a possible D gene is TRBD1 (6 bases). Trimming took 0 bases from V and 0 from J, leaving 12 bases between them. Germline V lookup: CDR1 SNHLY, CDR2 FYNNEI. The CDR3 extends over 16 amino acids. Complete variable domain (other parts from reference TRBV2 and TRBJ2-7): EPEVTQTPSHQVTQMGQEVILRCVPISNHLYFYWYRQILGQKVEFLVSFYNNEISEKSEIFDDQFSVERPDGSNFTLKIRSTKLEDSAMYFCASSEAGTPYSYEQYFGPGTRLTVT.

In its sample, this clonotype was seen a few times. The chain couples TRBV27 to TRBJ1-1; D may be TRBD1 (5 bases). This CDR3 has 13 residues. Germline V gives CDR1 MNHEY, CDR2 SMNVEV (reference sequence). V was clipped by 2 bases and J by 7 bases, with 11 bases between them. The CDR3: CASSLINRGEAFF. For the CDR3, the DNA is TGTGCCAGCAGTTTAATTAATAGGGGTGAAGCTTTCTTT.

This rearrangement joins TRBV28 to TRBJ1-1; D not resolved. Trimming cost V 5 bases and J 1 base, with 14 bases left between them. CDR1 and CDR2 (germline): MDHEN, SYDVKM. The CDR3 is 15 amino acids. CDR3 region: CASSPPRGPNTEAFF. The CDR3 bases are TGTGCCAGCAGTCCCCCCCGGGGTCCGAACACTGAAGCTTTCTTT.

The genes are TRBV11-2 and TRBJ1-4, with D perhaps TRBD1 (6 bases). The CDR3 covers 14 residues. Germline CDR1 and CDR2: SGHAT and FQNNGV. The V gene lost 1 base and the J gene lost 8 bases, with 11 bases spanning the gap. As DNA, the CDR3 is TGTGCCAGCAGCTTAGTTCACAGGGCGGAAAAACTGTTTTTT. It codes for CASSLVHRAEKLFF.

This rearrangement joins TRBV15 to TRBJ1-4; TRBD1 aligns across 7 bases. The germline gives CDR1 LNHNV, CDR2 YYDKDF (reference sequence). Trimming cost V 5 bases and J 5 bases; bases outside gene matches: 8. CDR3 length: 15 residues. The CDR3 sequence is CATSLMTGWNEKLFF. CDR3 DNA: TGTGCCACCAGCCTCATGACAGGGTGGAATGAAAAACTGTTTTTT.

CDR3 region: CASSLAAAGGNYEQYF. The CDR3 region has the DNA TGTGCCAGCAGCTTGGCGGCGGCAGGGGGCAACTACGAGCAGTACTTC. The chain has TRBV5-4 and TRBJ2-7; 8 bases are shared with TRBD1. The CDR3 covers 16 residues. Germline V CDR1 and CDR2: SGHNT, YYREEE (reference sequence). Trimming took 0 bases from V and 3 from J; bases not matched to a gene: 8.